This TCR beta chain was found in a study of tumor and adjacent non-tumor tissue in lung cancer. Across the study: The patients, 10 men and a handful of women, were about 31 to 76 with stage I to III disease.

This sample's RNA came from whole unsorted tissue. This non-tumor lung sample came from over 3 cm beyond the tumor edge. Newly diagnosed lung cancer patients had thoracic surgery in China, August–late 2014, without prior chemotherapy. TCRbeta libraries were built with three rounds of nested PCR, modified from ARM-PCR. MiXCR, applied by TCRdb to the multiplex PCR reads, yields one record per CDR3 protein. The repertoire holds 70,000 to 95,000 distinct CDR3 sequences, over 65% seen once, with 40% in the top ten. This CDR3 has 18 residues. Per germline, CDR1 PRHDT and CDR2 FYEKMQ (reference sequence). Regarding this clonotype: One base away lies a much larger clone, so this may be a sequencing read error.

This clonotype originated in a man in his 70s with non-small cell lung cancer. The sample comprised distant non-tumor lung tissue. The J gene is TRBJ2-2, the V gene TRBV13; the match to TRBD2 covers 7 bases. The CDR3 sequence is CAGSLLKGGSVDTGELFF. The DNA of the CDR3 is TGTGCCGGCAGCCTACTAAAGGGCGGGAGCGTCGACACCGGGGAGCTGTTTTTT. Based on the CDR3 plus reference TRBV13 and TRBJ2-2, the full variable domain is AAGVIQSPRHLIKEKRETATLKCYPIPRHDTVYWYQQGPGQDPQFLISFYEKMQSDKGSIPDRFSAQQFSDYHSELNMSSLELGDSALYFCAGSLLKGGSVDTGELFFGEGSRLTVL.